The clone carrying this T cell receptor (beta chain) was observed at least ten times. As yet, its antigen is unknown. Making the bulk TCR libraries relied on previously described methods and listed TCR primers. In TCRdb, the PCR reads were re-called with MiXCR into one record per CDR3 protein. The table has around 100,000 distinct CDR3 sequences, 35% seen once. Germline V gene lookup returns CDR1 DFQATT and CDR2 SNEGSKA (reference sequence). This CDR3 is 12 amino acids long. This entry comes from a study of molecular identifiers for immune sequencing clone quantification. At the level of the study: Sequencing covered four of five parts into which replicate RNA from about 20,000 or 100,000 naive CD8 cells was split. Study-wide results and limits: Detection of one spiked Jurkat cell's TCR RNA reportedly worked in 1 million or so naive cells.

This clonotype was obtained from a human donor in good health. Some libraries in this study had Jurkat cell RNA spiked in. The chain couples TRBV20-1 to TRBJ2-2, with a possible D match to TRBD1 (5 bases). The sample comprised naive CD8+ T cells from blood, with Jurkat cell RNA spiked in. Subset noted: FACS-sorted CD8+CD4-CCR7+CD45RA+ naive T cells. The CDR3 nucleotides read TGCAGCATAGGGGTAGACACCGGGGAGCTGTTTTTT. Protein product: CSIGVDTGELFF.